The TCR beta chain described here comes from a study of OX40 agonist ivuxolimab in advanced cancers. At the level of the whole study: Ivuxolimab, which targeted the costimulatory receptor OX40 (CD134), was an agonistic, fully human IgG2 monoclonal antibody. In the dose-escalation cohort, 82.7% of patients were male, and the mean age was approximately 64 years, with a range of about 23 to 85. The paper reports the monotherapy dose-escalation portion (N of about 52 patients) of the phase I ivuxolimab trial. The purpose of peripheral TCRbeta sequencing was to test whether ivuxolimab changed TCR sequence diversity and led to clonal T-cell expansion. Three dose-escalation patients achieved partial responses, one with hepatocellular carcinoma and two with cutaneous melanoma. Of the approximately 53 patients in dose escalation, 19 had hepatocellular carcinoma, about 15 had melanoma, 9 had renal cell carcinoma and 9 had head and neck cancer. Prior anti-PD-1, anti-PD-L1 or anti-CTLA-4 therapy was permitted, and approximately 42% of dose-escalation patients had received checkpoint inhibitors. Intravenous ivuxolimab was administered to patients every 2 weeks at six dose levels: 0.01, 0.1, 0.3, 1.5, 3 and 10 mg/kg. Results and caveats for the whole study, not just this receptor: Which antigens the clonally expanded peripheral T cells were specific for was not determined. After ivuxolimab, more expanded clones were found on average in CD8+ T cells than in CD4+ T cells. At doses from 0.1 to 3.0 mg/kg, clonal expansion was seen in both CD4+ and CD8+ blood T cells between baseline and week 6. Partial responders in the 0.1-3.0 mg/kg groups had among the lowest normalized peripheral clonal expansion, especially among CD8+ T cells. Low levels of normalized T-cell clonal expansion were also seen in some nonresponding patients.

V is trimmed back by 2 bases and J by 4 bases, and the junction contains 8 bases that no gene match accounts for. CDR1 and CDR2, per the germline V gene, are SQVTM and ANQGSEA. The cysteine opens and the phenylalanine closes a CDR3 of 14 amino acids. Of all the DNA, just the CDR3 is kept, 42 bases in frame from base 1. To sequence the TCRbeta CDR3 region, genomic DNA was isolated from the sorted cells. The immunoSEQ Assay was used to sequence the TCRbeta CDR3 regions. What TCRdb holds here is the immuneACCESS table cut down to in-frame rearrangements. Part of the clones is not present; checked against another copy, under half of the missing clones reflect an unresolved V gene, and the others are unexplained. This sample is represented by around 60,000 clones; under 95% of them were singletons. The top ten clonotypes cover 10% to 15% of the sample. The trial excluded patients who had a history of autoimmune disease or were on systemic immunosuppression. Peripheral blood for TCR sequencing was drawn from every dose cohort at baseline, at cycle 4 day 1 and at cycle 7 day 1. The samples were drawn from a first-in-human, open-label, multicenter phase I dose-escalation trial of ivuxolimab. Adults with locally advanced or metastatic melanoma, renal cell carcinoma, hepatocellular carcinoma or head and neck squamous cell carcinoma were enrolled in the trial. Before TCR sequencing, CD4+ T cells and CD8+ T cells from peripheral blood were sorted into separate populations.

In regard to this clone: The antigen this receptor binds is unknown. No quality values exist for individual bases; no much larger clone is one base distant.

The clonotype originates from an adult with an advanced solid tumor such as melanoma, head and neck, liver or kidney cancer. Source: CD4+ or CD8+ T cells sorted from blood, taken in a trial of the OX40 agonist ivuxolimab. Rearrangement joined TRBV29-1 to TRBJ2-7; TRBD2 lines up with 7 middle nucleotides. The sequenced DNA is TGCAGCGTTGAATTCGGCGGGAGCGGTTACGAGCAGTACTTC. It specifies CSVEFGGSGYEQYF.